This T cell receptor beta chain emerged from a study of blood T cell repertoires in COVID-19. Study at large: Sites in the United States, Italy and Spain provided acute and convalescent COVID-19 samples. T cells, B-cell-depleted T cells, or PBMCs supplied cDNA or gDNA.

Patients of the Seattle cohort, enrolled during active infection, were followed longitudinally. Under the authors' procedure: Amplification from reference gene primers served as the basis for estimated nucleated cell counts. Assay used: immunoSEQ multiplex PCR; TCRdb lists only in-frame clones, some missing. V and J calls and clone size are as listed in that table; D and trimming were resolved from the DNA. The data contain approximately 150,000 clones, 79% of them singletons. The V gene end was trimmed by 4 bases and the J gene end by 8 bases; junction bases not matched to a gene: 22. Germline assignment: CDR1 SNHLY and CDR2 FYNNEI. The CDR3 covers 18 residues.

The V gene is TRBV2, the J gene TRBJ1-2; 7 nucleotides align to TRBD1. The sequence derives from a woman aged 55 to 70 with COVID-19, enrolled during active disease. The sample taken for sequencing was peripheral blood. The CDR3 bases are TGTGCCAGCAGTGGAAGGGGGATTGACAGGGTTCCCCTGGGGGGCTACACCTTC. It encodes CASSGRGIDRVPLGGYTF.